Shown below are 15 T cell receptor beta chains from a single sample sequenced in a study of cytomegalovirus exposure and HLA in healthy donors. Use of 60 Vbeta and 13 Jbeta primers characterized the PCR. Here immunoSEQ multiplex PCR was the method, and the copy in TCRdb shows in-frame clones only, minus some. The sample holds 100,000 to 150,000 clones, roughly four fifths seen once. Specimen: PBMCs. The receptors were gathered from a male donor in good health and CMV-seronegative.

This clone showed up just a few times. DNA for the CDR3: TGTGCCAGCAGCTTTGGGGCTGGCTACGAGCAGTACTTC. Translating it yields CASSFGAGYEQYF. The chain recombines TRBV5-6 with TRBJ2-7, with D tentatively TRBD1 (5 bases). V gave up 2 bases and J gave up 3 bases, with 9 bases separating them. The CDR3 runs 13 residues. Germline-derived CDR1 and CDR2 are SGHDT and YYEEEE.

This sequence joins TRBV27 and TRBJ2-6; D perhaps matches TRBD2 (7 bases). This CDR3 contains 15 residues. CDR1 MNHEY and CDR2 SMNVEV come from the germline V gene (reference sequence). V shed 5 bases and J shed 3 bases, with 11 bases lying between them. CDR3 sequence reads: CASSGRGLGANVLTF. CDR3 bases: TGTGCCAGCAGTGGGCGGGGGCTTGGGGCCAACGTCCTGACTTTC. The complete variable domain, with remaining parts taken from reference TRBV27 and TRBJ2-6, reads EAQVTQNPRYLITVTGKKLTVTCSQNMNHEYMSWYRQDPGLGLRQIYYSMNVEVTDKGDVPEGYKVSRKEKRNFPLILESPSPNQTSLYFCASSGRGLGANVLTFGAGSRLTVL.

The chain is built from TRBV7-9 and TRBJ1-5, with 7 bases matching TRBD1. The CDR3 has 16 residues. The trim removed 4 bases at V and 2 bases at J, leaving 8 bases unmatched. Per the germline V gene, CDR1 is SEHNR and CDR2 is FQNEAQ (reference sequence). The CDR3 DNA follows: TGTGCCAGCAGCTCACAAGGGGGCTCGGGCAATCAGCCCCAGCATTTT. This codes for CASSSQGGSGNQPQHF.

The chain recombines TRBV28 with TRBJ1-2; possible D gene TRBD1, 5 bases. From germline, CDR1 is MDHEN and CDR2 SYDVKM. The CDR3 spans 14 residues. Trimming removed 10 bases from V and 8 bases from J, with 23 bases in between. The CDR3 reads CATWVQGDGQGYTF. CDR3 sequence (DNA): TGTGCCACTTGGGTCCAGGGCGATGGTCAGGGCTACACCTTC.

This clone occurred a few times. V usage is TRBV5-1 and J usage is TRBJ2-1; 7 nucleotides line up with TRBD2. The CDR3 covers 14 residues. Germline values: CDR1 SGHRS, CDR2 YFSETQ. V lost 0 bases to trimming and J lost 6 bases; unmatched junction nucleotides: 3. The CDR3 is CASSLAGGSNEQFF. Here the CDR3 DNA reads TGCGCCAGCAGCTTGGCCGGCGGGAGCAATGAGCAGTTCTTC.

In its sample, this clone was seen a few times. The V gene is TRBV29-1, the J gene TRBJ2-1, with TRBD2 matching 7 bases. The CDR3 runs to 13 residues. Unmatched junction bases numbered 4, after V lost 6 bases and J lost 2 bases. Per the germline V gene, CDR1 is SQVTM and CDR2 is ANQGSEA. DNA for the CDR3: TGCAGCGTAGCGGGACTGACCTACAATGAGCAGTTCTTC. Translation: CSVAGLTYNEQFF.

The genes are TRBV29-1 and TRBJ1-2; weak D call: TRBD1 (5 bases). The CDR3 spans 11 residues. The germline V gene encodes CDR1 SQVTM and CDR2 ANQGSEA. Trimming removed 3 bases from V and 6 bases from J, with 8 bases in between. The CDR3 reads CSVDGRDGYTF. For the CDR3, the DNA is TGCAGCGTTGATGGCAGGGATGGCTACACCTTC. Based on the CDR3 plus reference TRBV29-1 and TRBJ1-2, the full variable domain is SAVISQKPSRDICQRGTSLTIQCQVDSQVTMMFWYRQQPGQSLTLIATANQGSEATYESGFVIDKFPISRPNLTFSTLTVSNMSPEDSSIYLCSVDGRDGYTFGSGTRLTVV.

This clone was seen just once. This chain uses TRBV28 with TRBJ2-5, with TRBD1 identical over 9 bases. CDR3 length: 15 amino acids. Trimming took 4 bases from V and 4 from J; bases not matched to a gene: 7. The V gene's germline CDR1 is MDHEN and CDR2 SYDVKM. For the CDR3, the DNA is TGTGCCAGCAGTTCAATACAGGGGGCGGGAGAGACCCAGTACTTC. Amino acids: CASSSIQGAGETQYF.

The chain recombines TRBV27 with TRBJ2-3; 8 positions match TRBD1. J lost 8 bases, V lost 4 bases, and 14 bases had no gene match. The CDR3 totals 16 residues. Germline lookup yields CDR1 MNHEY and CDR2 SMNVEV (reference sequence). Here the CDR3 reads CASSYAGGGGKVTQYF. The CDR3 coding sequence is TGTGCCAGCAGTTACGCAGGGGGCGGAGGAAAAGTTACGCAGTATTTT.

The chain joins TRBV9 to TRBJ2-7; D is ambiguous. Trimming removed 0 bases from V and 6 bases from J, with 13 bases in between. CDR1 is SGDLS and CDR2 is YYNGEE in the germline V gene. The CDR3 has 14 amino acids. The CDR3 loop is CASSVGLDPLEQYF. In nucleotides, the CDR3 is TGTGCCAGCAGCGTAGGGCTAGACCCTCTCGAGCAGTACTTC.

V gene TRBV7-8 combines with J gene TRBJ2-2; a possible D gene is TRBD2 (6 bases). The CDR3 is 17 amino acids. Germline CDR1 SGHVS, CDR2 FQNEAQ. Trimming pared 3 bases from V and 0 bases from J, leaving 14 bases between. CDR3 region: CASSFLPLAPNTGELFF. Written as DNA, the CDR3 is TGTGCCAGCAGCTTCCTACCCCTAGCGCCGAACACCGGGGAGCTGTTTTTT.

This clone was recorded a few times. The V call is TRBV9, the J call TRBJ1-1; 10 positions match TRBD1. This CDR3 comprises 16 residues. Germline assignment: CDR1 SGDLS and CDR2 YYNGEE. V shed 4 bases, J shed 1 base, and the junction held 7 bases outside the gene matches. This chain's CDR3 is CASSRQGAFENTEAFF. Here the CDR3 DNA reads TGTGCCAGCAGCCGACAGGGGGCTTTCGAGAACACTGAAGCTTTCTTT. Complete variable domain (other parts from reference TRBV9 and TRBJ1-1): DSGVTQTPKHLITATGQRVTLRCSPRSGDLSVYWYQQSLDQGLQFLIQYYNGEERAKGNILERFSAQQFPDLHSELNLSSLELGDSALYFCASSRQGAFENTEAFFGQGTRLTVV.

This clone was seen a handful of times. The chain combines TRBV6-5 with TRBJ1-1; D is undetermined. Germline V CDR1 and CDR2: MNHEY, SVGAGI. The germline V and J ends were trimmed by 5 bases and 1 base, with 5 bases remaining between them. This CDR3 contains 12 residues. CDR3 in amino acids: CASSRENTEAFF. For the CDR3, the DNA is TGTGCCAGCAGTAGAGAGAACACTGAAGCTTTCTTT.

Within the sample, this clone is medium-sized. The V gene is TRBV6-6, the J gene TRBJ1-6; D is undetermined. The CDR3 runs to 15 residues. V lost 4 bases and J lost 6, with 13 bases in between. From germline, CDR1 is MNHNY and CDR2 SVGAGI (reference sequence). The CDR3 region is CASSFDLRGNSPLHF. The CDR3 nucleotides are TGTGCCAGCAGTTTTGACCTCCGGGGTAATTCACCCCTCCACTTT.

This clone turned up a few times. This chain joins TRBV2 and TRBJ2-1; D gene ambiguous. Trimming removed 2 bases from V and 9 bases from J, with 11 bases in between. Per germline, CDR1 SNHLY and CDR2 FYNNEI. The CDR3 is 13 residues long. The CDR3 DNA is TGTGCCAGCAGTGAAAATCCCCTCGGTGAGCAGTTCTTC. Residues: CASSENPLGEQFF.